This TCR beta chain was captured in a study of blood T cell repertoires in COVID-19 (dated by TCRdb to about 2020). Looking at the study overall: Collaborator samples came from the United States, Italy and Spain and covered acute and convalescent phases of COVID-19. Deeply sampled blood TCRbeta repertoires from subjects exposed to, actively infected with, or recovered from COVID-19 were included in the dataset. HLA class I and class II types, where available, came from metadata supplied by the sample provider rather than from assay-based typing. Samples came from the ongoing ImmuneRACE study (first 160 participants) plus 1,254 subjects from 6 global collaborators. The sample metadata nearly always contained a de-identified subject ID, COVID-19 status, age in years and sex. The prospective study material was composed of cDNA or gDNA derived from T cells, B-cell-depleted T cells, or PBMCs. The repertoires were released in a freely available public database intended as a resource for research on the immune response to SARS-CoV-2.

The immunoSEQ Assay, a bias-controlled multiplex PCR, was used to amplify TCRbeta CDR3 regions from genomic DNA. As for the authors' bioinformatics: The number of nucleated cells in each sample was estimated by amplification of reference gene primers within the assay. To quantify the absolute abundance of each unique TCRbeta CDR3 rearrangement, sequence reads were collapsed and filtered. For each sample, productive Simpson clonality was calculated as the square root of Simpson's diversity index across productive rearrangements. In its TCRdb copy, this immuneACCESS table keeps in-frame sequences only and misses some clones. Where compared with another copy, unresolved V genes explain less than half of these, and the others have no known cause. V, J and clone size are taken as reported in that table, and D and trimming were inferred from the DNA itself. Recorded for this sample are around 170,000 clones; approximately 83% of them occurred a single time. Clones ranked in the top ten supply approximately 13% of the sample.

Clipping removes 5 bases from V and 7 bases from J, with 5 as the unmatched junction base count. The CDR3 numbers 14 residues from cysteine through phenylalanine. This entry keeps only the CDR3 DNA: 42 bases, framed from base 1. The CDR1 and CDR2 encoded by the germline V gene are SGHTA and FQGTGA. This clone showed up just a few times. This clone's antigen is unknown. No base qualities exist here, and no much larger clone lies one base off it. What the authors observed across the whole study: The quantity of clinical and demographic metadata differed by source and by participant and was supplied without curation.

A second Seattle source provided samples from volunteer blood donors who had recovered from COVID-19. Whole blood was collected in K2EDTA tubes by collaborating institutions according to the institutions' own protocols. For TCRbeta analysis, collaborators shipped samples in one of three forms: frozen whole blood, isolated PBMCs, or DNA extracted from either of those sample types. This receptor was obtained from a man in his 70s who had recovered from COVID-19. The sample consisted of peripheral blood. The chain couples TRBV7-3 to TRBJ2-5; a stretch of 12 junction bases matches TRBD1. This receptor carries the CDR3 CASSPGTGGLTQYF. In nucleotides, the sequence is TGTGCCAGCAGCCCGGGGACAGGGGGCCTGACCCAGTACTTC.